This entry features one T cell receptor beta chain sequence. Its cognate antigen is unknown. The CDR3 sequence is 14 residues long. Germline CDR1 is SGHRS and CDR2 is YFSETQ. The germline V and J ends were trimmed by 1 base and 2 bases, with 9 bases remaining between them. This sample is drawn from a study of T cells after posttransplantation cyclophosphamide. Findings and caveats of the study: Tissue-infiltrating T cells from skin or gut overlapped little with blood T cells. Recipient CMV seropositivity and CMV reactivation strongly tracked TRB clonality. Donor CD8+ memory clones often dominated recipient blood repertoires at later times.

Assay: immunoSEQ multiplex PCR; the TCRdb copy retains only in-frame clones and omits some. This sample has approximately 32,000 clones; about 90% occur once, and the top ten carry 15%. The chain recombines TRBV5-1 with TRBJ1-2, with TRBD1 as a possible D gene (5 bases). The source is a woman in her thirties or forties with a blood cancer, CMV-positive, and with a related stem cell donor. Input material: PBMCs. CDR3 loop: CASSLNQGNYGYTF. The CDR3 DNA follows: TGCGCCAGCAGCTTGAATCAGGGCAACTATGGCTACACCTTC. Based on the CDR3 plus reference TRBV5-1 and TRBJ1-2, the full variable domain is KAGVTQTPRYLIKTRGQQVTLSCSPISGHRSVSWYQQTPGQGLQFLFEYFSETQRNKGNFPGRFSGRQFSNSRSEMNVSTLELGDSALYLCASSLNQGNYGYTFGSGTRLTVV.